This entry is about one T cell receptor (beta chain). This record comes from a study of Graves' ophthalmopathy and Graves' hyperthyroidism. For repertoire sequencing, the TCR beta CDR3 regions were amplified from RNA transcripts. HTBI primers served in a first-round RT-PCR, which a second-round multiplex PCR followed. Using its own MiXCR run on the multiplex PCR reads, TCRdb lists one record per CDR3 protein. The sample shows roughly 500,000 distinct CDR3 sequences, around 14% of them seen only once. Germline lookup yields CDR1 SGHTA and CDR2 FQGTGA. V was trimmed by 0 bases and J by 8 bases, leaving 8 bases between them. CDR3 length: 14 residues.

The TCR originated in a woman aged 30 to 39 with Graves' ophthalmopathy. The V call is TRBV7-3, the J call TRBJ2-6; D is possibly TRBD1 (6 bases). The sequenced sample consisted of blood. The CDR3 DNA reads as TGTGCCAGCAGCTTAACCAGGGACACCAACGTCCTGACTTTC. Translating gives CASSLTRDTNVLTF.